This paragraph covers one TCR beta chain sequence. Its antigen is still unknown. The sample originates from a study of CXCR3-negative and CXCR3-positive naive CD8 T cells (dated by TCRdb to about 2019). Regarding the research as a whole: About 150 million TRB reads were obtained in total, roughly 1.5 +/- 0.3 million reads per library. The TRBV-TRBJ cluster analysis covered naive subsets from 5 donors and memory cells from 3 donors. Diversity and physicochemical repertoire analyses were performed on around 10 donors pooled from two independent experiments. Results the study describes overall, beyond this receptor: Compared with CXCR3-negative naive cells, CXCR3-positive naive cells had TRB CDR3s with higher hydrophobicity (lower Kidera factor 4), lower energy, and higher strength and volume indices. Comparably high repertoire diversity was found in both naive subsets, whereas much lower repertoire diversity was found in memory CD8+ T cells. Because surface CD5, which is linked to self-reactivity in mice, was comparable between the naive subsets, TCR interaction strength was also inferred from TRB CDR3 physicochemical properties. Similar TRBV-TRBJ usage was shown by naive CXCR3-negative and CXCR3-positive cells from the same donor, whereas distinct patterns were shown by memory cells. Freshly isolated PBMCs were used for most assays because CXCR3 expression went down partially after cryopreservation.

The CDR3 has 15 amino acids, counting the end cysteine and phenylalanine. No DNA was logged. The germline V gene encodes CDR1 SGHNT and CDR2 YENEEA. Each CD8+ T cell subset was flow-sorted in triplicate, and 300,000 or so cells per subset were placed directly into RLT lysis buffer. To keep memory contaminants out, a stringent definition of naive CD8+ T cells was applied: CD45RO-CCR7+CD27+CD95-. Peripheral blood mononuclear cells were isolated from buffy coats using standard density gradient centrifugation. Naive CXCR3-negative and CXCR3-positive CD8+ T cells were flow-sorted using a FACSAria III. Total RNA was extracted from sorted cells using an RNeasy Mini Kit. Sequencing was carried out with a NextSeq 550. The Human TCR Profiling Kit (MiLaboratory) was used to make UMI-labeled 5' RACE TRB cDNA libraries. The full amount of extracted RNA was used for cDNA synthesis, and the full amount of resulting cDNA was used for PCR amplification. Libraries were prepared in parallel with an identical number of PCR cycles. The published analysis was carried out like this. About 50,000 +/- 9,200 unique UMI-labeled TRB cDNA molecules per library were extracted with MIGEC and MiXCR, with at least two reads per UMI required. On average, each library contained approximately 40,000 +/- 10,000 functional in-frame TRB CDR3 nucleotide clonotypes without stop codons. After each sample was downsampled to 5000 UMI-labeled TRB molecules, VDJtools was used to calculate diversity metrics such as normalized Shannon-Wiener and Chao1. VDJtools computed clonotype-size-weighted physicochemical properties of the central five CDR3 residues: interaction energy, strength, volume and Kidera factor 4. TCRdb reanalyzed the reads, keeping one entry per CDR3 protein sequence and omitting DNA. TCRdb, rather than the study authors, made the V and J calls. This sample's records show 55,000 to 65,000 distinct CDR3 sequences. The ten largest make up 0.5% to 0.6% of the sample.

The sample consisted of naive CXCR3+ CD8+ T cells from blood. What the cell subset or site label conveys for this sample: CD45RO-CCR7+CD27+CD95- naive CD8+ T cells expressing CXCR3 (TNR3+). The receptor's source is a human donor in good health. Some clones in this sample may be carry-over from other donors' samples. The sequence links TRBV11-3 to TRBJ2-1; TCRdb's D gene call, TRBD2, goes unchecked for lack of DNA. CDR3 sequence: CASSLVSGGAGEQFF.